The 3 T cell receptor beta chains in this list originate from one sample, sequenced in a study of T-cell reconstitution after alpha-beta-depleted transplantation in children. TCRbeta library construction was performed incorporating unique molecular identifiers. From the PCR reads, TCRdb called clonotypes with MiXCR, one entry per CDR3 protein. The data hold approximately 400,000 distinct CDR3 sequences, with approximately 11% observed a single time. The sample consisted of PBMCs from the stem cell graft donor, taken from the stem cell graft. The source of these receptors is a human donor who donated a stem cell graft to a child with acute myeloid leukemia.

There are a few counts of this clonotype. The chain carries TRBV7-2 and TRBJ2-1, with TRBD2 matching over 13 bases. The CDR3 runs to 16 residues. CDR1 is SGHTA, CDR2 FQGNSA, per germline. The V segment lost 5 bases and the J segment 6 bases; nucleotides outside the gene matches: 7. CDR3 residues: CASSTVRLAGGNEQFF. CDR3 nucleotides: TGTGCCAGCAGCACCGTCCGACTAGCGGGAGGCAATGAGCAGTTCTTC.

The chain carries TRBV7-8 and TRBJ2-7; 11 bases map to TRBD2. This CDR3 is 16 amino acids long. V was clipped by 3 bases and J by 3 bases; unmatched bases: 7. Germline lookup yields CDR1 SGHVS and CDR2 FQNEAQ. Here the CDR3 reads CASSFRVLAGDYEQYF. CDR3 DNA: TGTGCCAGCAGCTTCAGGGTACTAGCGGGAGACTACGAGCAGTACTTC.

At least ten counts were recorded for this clonotype. The junction departs from germline at one end; a sequencing error may be responsible. The chain employs TRBV5-1 and TRBJ2-1; D gene ambiguous. Germline-derived CDR1 and CDR2 are SGHRS and YFSETQ. The CDR3 sequence is 15 residues long. The CDR3 protein is CASSLDSSSYNEQFF. The DNA of the CDR3 is TGTGCCAGCAGCTTAGACTCGAGCTCCTACAATGAGCAGTTCTTC.